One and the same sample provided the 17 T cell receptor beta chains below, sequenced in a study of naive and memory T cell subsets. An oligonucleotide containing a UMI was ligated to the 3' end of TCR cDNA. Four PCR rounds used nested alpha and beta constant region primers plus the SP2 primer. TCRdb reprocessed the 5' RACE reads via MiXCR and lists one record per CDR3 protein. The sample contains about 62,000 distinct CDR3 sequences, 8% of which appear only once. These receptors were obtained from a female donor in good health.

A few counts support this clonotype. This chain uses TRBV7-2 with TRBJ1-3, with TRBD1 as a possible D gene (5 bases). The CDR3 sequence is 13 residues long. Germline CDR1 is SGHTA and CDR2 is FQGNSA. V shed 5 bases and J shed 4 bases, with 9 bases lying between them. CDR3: CASSADRGNTIYF. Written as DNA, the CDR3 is TGTGCCAGCAGCGCCGACAGAGGAAACACCATATATTTT.

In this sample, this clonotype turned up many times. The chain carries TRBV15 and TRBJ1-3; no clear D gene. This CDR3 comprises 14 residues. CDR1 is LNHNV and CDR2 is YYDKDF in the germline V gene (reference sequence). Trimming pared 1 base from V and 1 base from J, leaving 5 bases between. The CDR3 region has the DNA TGTGCCACCAGCAGAGGGGAATCTGGAAACACCATATATTTT. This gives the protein CATSRGESGNTIYF.

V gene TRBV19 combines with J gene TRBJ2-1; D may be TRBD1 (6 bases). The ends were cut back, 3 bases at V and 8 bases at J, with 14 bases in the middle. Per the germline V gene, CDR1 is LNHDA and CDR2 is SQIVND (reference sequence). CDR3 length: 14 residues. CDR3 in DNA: TGTGCCAGTAGTATGAAGCTTTGGGGGCATGAGCAGTTCTTC. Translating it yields CASSMKLWGHEQFF.

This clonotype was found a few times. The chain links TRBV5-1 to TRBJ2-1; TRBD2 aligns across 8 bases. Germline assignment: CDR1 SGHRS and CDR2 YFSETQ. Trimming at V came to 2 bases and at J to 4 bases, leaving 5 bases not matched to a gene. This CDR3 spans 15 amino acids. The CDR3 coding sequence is TGCGCCAGCAGCTTATCGGGAGGGCGGTACAATGAGCAGTTCTTC. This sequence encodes CASSLSGGRYNEQFF.

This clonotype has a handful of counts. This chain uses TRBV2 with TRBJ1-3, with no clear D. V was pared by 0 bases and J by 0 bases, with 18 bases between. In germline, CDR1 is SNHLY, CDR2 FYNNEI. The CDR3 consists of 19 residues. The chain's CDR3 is CASSEAPPSLAGSGNTIYF. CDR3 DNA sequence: TGTGCCAGCAGTGAAGCCCCGCCGTCTTTGGCAGGCTCTGGAAACACCATATATTTT.

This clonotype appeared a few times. The DNA for the CDR3 is TGTGCCAGCAGTGAATTTTCCAGGGGGGGTGAAGCTTTCTTT. This gives the protein CASSEFSRGGEAFF. The chain joins TRBV25-1 to TRBJ1-1; 7 positions match TRBD1. The CDR3 is 14 residues long. Germline lookup yields CDR1 MGHDK and CDR2 SYGVNS. Unmatched junction bases numbered 6, after V lost 1 base and J lost 7 bases.

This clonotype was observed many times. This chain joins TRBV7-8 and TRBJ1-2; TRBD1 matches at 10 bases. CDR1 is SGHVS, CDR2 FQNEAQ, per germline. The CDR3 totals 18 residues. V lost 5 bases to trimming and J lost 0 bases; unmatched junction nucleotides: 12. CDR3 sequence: CASSPTGQGKKPNYGYTF. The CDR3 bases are TGTGCCAGCAGCCCCACGGGACAGGGGAAAAAGCCTAACTATGGCTACACCTTC.

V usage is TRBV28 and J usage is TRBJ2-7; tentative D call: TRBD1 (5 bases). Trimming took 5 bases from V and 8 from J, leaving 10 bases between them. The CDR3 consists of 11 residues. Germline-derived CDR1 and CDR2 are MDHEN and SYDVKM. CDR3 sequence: CASSNQGKQYF. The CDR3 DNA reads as TGTGCCAGCAGTAATCAGGGAAAGCAGTACTTC. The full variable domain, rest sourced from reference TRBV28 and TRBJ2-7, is DVKVTQSSRYLVKRTGEKVFLECVQDMDHENMFWYRQDPGLGLRLIYFSYDVKMKEKGDIPEGYSVSREKKERFSLILESASTNQTSMYLCASSNQGKQYFGPGTRLTVT.

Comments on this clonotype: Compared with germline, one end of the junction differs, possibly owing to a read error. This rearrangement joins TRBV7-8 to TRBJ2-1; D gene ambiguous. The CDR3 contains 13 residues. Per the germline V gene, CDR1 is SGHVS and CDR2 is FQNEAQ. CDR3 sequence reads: CASSLASVGKAHF. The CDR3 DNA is TGTGCCAGCAGCTTAGCATCAGTTGGGAAAGCCCACTTC. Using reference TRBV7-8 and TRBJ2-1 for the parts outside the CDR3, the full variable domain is GAGVSQSPRYKVAKRGQDVALRCDPISGHVSLFWYQQALGQGPEFLTYFQNEAQLDKSGLPSDRFFAERPEGSVSTLKIQRTQQEDSAVYLCASSLASVGKAHFGPGTRLTVL.

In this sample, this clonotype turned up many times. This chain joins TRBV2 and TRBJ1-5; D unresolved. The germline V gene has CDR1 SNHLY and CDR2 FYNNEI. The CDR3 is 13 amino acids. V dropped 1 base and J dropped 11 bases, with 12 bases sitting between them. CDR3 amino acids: CASSEGLRAAQHF. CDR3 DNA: TGTGCCAGCAGTGAAGGTTTGCGGGCGGCCCAGCATTTT. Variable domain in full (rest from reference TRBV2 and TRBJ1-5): EPEVTQTPSHQVTQMGQEVILRCVPISNHLYFYWYRQILGQKVEFLVSFYNNEISEKSEIFDDQFSVERPDGSNFTLKIRSTKLEDSAMYFCASSEGLRAAQHFGDGTRLSIL.

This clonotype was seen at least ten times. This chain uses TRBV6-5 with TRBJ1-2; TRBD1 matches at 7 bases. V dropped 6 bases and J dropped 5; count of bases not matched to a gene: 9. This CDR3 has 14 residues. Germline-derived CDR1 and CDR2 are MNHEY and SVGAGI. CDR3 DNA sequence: TGTGCCAGCAGACCAGACAGGGCAAGATATGGCTACACCTTC. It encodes CASRPDRARYGYTF.

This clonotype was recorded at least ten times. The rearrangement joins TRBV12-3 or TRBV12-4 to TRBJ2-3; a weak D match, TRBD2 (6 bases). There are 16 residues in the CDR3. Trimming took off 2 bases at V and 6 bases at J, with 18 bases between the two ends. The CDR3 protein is CASSLISRLVSDTQYF. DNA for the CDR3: TGTGCCAGCAGTTTAATCTCCCGACTAGTTTCCGATACGCAGTATTTT.

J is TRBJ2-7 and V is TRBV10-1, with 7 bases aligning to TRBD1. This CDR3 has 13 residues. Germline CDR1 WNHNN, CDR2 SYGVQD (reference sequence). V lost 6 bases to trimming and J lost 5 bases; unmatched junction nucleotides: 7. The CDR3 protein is CASSAGQVHEQYF. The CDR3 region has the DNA TGCGCCAGCAGCGCCGGACAGGTCCACGAGCAGTACTTC.

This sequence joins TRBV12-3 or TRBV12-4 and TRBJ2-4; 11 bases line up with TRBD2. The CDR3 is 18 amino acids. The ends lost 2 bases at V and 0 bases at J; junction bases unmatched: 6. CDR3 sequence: CASSLLAGGLLAKNIQYF. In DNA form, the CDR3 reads TGTGCCAGCAGTTTACTAGCGGGAGGATTACTAGCCAAAAACATTCAGTACTTC.

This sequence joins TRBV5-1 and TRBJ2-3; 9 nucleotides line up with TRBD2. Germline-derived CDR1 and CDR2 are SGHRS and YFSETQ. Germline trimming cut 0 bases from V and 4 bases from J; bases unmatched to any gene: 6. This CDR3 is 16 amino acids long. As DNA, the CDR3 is TGCGCCAGCAGCTTGGCATCTAGCGGGGCTGCAGATACGCAGTATTTT. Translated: CASSLASSGAADTQYF.

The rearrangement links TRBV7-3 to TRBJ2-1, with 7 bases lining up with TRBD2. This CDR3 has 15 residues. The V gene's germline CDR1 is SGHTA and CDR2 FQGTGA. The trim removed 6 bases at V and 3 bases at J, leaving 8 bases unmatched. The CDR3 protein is CASSPRTSLYNEQFF. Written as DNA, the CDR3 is TGTGCCAGCAGTCCACGGACTAGTCTCTACAATGAGCAGTTCTTC. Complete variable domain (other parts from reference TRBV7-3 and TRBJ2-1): GAGVSQTPSNKVTEKGKYVELRCDPISGHTALYWYRQSLGQGPEFLIYFQGTGAADDSGLPNDRFFAVRPEGSVSTLKIQRTERGDSAVYLCASSPRTSLYNEQFFGPGTRLTVL.

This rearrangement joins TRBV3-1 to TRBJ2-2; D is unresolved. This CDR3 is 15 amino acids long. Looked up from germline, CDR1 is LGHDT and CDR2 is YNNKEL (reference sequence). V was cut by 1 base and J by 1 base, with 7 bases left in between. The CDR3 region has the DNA TGTGCCAGCAGCCAAGGTATCTTGAACACCGGGGAGCTGTTTTTT. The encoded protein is CASSQGILNTGELFF.